Following are 13 T cell receptor beta chains from one sample sequenced in a study of blood T cell repertoires in COVID-19. Libraries were prepared by immunoSEQ multiplex PCR; TCRdb keeps only in-frame clonotypes and omits some of them. The table records some 86,000 clones, around 85% of them present only once. The sample taken for sequencing was peripheral blood. Receptors were obtained from a woman aged 70-85 years with acute or convalescent COVID-19.

This clone was counted only a few times. The CDR3 reads CASSSTSGGRNEQFF. The CDR3 region has the DNA TGCGCCAGCAGCTCCACTAGCGGGGGGAGGAATGAGCAGTTCTTC. V usage is TRBV10-2 and J usage is TRBJ2-1; 12 bases fit TRBD2. The CDR3 sequence is 15 residues long. Germline V CDR1 and CDR2: WSHSY, SAAADI. V shed 6 bases and J 7 bases; nucleotides not matched to a gene: 7.

The chain is built from TRBV29-1 and TRBJ2-2; 9 bases map to TRBD2. This CDR3 spans 12 amino acids. The ends lost 5 bases at V and 7 bases at J; junction bases unmatched: 2. Germline-derived CDR1 and CDR2 are SQVTM and ANQGSEA. This chain's CDR3 is CSVNSGSGELFF. The CDR3 DNA reads TGCAGCGTTAATAGCGGGAGCGGGGAGCTGTTTTTT.

This chain joins TRBV5-4 and TRBJ2-2; D uncertain. The germline gives CDR1 SGHNT, CDR2 YYREEE (reference sequence). V lost 0 bases, J lost 1 base, and 7 bases lay in between. CDR3 size: 15 residues. CDR3: CASSLDLRNTGELFF. The CDR3 region has the DNA TGTGCCAGCAGCTTGGATCTCAGGAACACCGGGGAGCTGTTTTTT.

V is TRBV10-3 and J is TRBJ2-5, with a weak D call TRBD2 (6 bases). This CDR3 has 14 amino acids. V lost 2 bases and J 3 bases, leaving 10 bases between the germline ends. Germline CDR1 ENHRY, CDR2 SYGVKD. The CDR3 nucleotides read TGTGCCATCAGTGAGATGGGAGGCGAAGAGACCCAGTACTTC. This gives the protein CAISEMGGEETQYF.

This clone was detected once. The chain uses TRBV19 and TRBJ1-1; 8 positions agree with TRBD1. The trim removed 6 bases at V and 10 bases at J, leaving 10 bases unmatched. Germline CDR1 and CDR2: LNHDA and SQIVND (reference sequence). The CDR3 consists of 13 residues. CDR3 loop: CASSDRQGQGAFF. CDR3 in DNA: TGTGCCAGTAGCGACCGACAGGGGCAGGGAGCTTTCTTT.

The J gene is TRBJ2-7, the V gene TRBV6-2 or TRBV6-3; 8 bases align to TRBD1. Germline-derived CDR1 and CDR2 are MNHEY and SVGEGT. This CDR3 has 12 amino acids. Trimming removed 5 bases from V and 9 bases from J; junction bases left unmatched: 6. The CDR3 bases are TGTGCCAGCAGTGCCACCGGGACAGGGCAGTACGTC. Its protein product is CASSATGTGQYV.

The chain is built from TRBV27 and TRBJ2-1; 9 nucleotides match TRBD2. CDR1 and CDR2 (germline): MNHEY, SMNVEV (reference sequence). There are 16 residues in the CDR3. Trimming at V came to 6 bases and at J to 8 bases, leaving 14 bases not matched to a gene. The CDR3 nucleotides read TGTGCCAGCAGCTTGAGTTCCCTCGCGGGAGGGCATGAGCAGTTCTTC. Its protein product is CASSLSSLAGGHEQFF.

V and J are TRBV3-1 (or the pseudogene TRBV3-2) and TRBJ2-2, with D perhaps matching TRBD1 (6 bases). Trimming pared 4 bases from V and 5 bases from J, leaving 20 bases between. Germline lookup yields CDR1 LGHDT and CDR2 YNNKEL (reference sequence). The CDR3 has 17 amino acids. Here the CDR3 reads CASSPSFYREKTGELFF. The CDR3 nucleotides are TGTGCCAGCAGCCCCTCGTTTTACAGGGAGAAGACCGGGGAGCTGTTTTTT.

This chain connects TRBV25-1 to TRBJ2-3; no firm D call. With 5 bases removed from V and 3 bases from J, the gap between germline ends came to 15 bases. The CDR3 has 15 residues. Germline V gene sequence: CDR1 MGHDK, CDR2 SYGVNS. CDR3 loop: CASSSVPRGTDTQYF. Here the CDR3 DNA reads TGTGCCAGCAGTTCGGTTCCTAGAGGAACAGATACGCAGTATTTT. The variable domain in full, with the rest retrieved from reference TRBV25-1 and TRBJ2-3, is EADIYQTPRYLVIGTGKKITLECSQTMGHDKMYWYQQDPGMELHLIHYSYGVNSTEKGDLSSESTVSRIRTEHFPLTLESARPSHTSQYLCASSSVPRGTDTQYFGPGTRLTVL.

This clone has just a few counts. The chain recombines TRBV5-4 with TRBJ2-1; no clear D. Trimming removed 0 bases at V and 5 bases at J, with 3 bases between. The V gene's germline CDR1 is SGHNT and CDR2 YYREEE (reference sequence). This CDR3 contains 12 residues. The CDR3 DNA reads TGTGCCAGCAGCTTGGCCGACAATGAGCAGTTCTTC. It yields the protein CASSLADNEQFF.

This clone was recorded many times. The CDR3 DNA reads as TGCGCCAGCAGAGAAGGCAGGGAGGCCAACGTCCTGACTTTC. Translating gives CASREGREANVLTF. The chain combines TRBV5-1 with TRBJ2-6, with a weak D call TRBD1 (5 bases). V was trimmed by 5 bases and J by 6 bases, leaving 12 bases between them. CDR1 is SGHRS and CDR2 is YFSETQ in the germline V gene. CDR3 length equals 14 residues. Supplemented by reference TRBV5-1 and TRBJ2-6, the full variable domain reads KAGVTQTPRYLIKTRGQQVTLSCSPISGHRSVSWYQQTPGQGLQFLFEYFSETQRNKGNFPGRFSGRQFSNSRSEMNVSTLELGDSALYLCASREGREANVLTFGAGSRLTVL.

The table lists this clone with a few counts. The V call is TRBV4-3, the J call TRBJ1-1; TRBD1 agrees at 9 bases. The CDR3 totals 15 residues. The trim removed 4 bases at V and 5 bases at J, leaving 8 bases unmatched. The germline CDR1 and CDR2 sequences are LGHNA and YSLEER. The DNA of the CDR3 is TGCGCCAGCAGCCGACCGACAGGGGGACGGACTGAAGCTTTCTTT. It is translated as CASSRPTGGRTEAFF.

J is TRBJ2-7 and V is TRBV5-5, with D possibly matching TRBD2 (5 bases). The V and J ends lost 1 base and 3 bases respectively, with 8 bases between them. CDR3 length equals 13 residues. Germline lookup yields CDR1 SGHKS and CDR2 YYEKEE (reference sequence). The CDR3 nucleotides are TGTGCCAGCAGCTTGACGGGGATCTACGAGCAGTACGTC. Its protein product is CASSLTGIYEQYV.